The 2 T cell receptor beta chains reported below all come from one sample, sequenced in a study of cytomegalovirus exposure and HLA in healthy donors. In the PCR, 60 Vbeta and 13 Jbeta primers were used. Produced via immunoSEQ multiplex PCR; TCRdb's table is partial and in-frame only. The sample records approximately 160,000 clones, approximately 84% being singletons. The sequenced sample was PBMCs. These receptors were taken from a girl between 5 and 17 years old in good health and CMV-seropositive.

The V gene is TRBV12-5, the J gene TRBJ1-1; no reliable D call. The germline CDR1 and CDR2 sequences are LGHNT and FRNRAP. The CDR3 spans 11 residues. Trimming left V 3 bases short and J 4 bases short, with 3 bases between. The DNA of the CDR3 is TGTGCTAGTGGTTTTAGCACTGAAGCTTTCTTT. This translates into CASGFSTEAFF.

A single count supports this clone. The chain combines TRBV15 with TRBJ1-1; no reliable D call. CDR1 LNHNV and CDR2 YYDKDF come from the germline V gene (reference sequence). The CDR3 consists of 15 residues. The ends were cut back, 3 bases at V and 1 base at J, with 12 bases in the middle. Here the CDR3 DNA reads TGTGCCACCAGCAGTGGTTTAGGCGGGAACACTGAAGCTTTCTTT. Encoded protein: CATSSGLGGNTEAFF.